Shown below are 9 T cell receptor beta chains from a single sample sequenced in a study of CD8 T cells in ankylosing spondylitis. TCRdb ran MiXCR on the 5' RACE reads and lists one entry per CDR3 protein. The sample carries 300,000 to 400,000 distinct CDR3 sequences, approximately 22% recorded once. The sample comprised blood, either unsorted or a sorted T cell fraction (not recorded which). These receptors all come from a male donor with ankylosing spondylitis or in good health (not recorded which).

This chain joins TRBV3-1 and TRBJ2-5; 9 nucleotides line up with TRBD2. The CDR3 loop spans 16 amino acids. The V and J ends lost 1 base and 1 base, in that order; junction bases with no gene match: 4. Per germline, CDR1 LGHDT and CDR2 YNNKEL (reference sequence). CDR3 DNA sequence: TGTGCCAGCAGCCAAGTCCAGCGGGGGGCCCAAGAGACCCAGTACTTC. Its translation is CASSQVQRGAQETQYF.

CDR3 DNA sequence: TGTGCCAGCAGCTACTGGGGAGGGCTGGCAGATACGCAGTATTTT. This gives the protein CASSYWGGLADTQYF. This chain links TRBV7-3 with TRBJ2-3; 7 bases are shared with TRBD2. CDR1 and CDR2 (germline): SGHTA, FQGTGA. This CDR3 has 15 residues. V was clipped by 4 bases and J by 4 bases; unmatched bases: 8. The full variable domain, in which reference TRBV7-3 and TRBJ2-3 provide the parts outside the CDR3, is GAGVSQTPSNKVTEKGKYVELRCDPISGHTALYWYRQSLGQGPEFLIYFQGTGAADDSGLPNDRFFAVRPEGSVSTLKIQRTERGDSAVYLCASSYWGGLADTQYFGPGTRLTVL.

This clonotype was seen a handful of times. The V call is TRBV3-1, the J call TRBJ2-5; 8 bases fit TRBD2. The junction had 1 base not matched to a gene; V was cut back by 1 base and J by 3 bases. In germline, CDR1 is LGHDT, CDR2 YNNKEL (reference sequence). The CDR3 runs to 14 residues. CDR3 DNA: TGTGCCAGCAGCCAAGGCGGGGGGAAAGAGACCCAGTACTTC. Translation gives CASSQGGGKETQYF.

The V and J genes are TRBV20-1 and TRBJ2-1, with no clear D. The CDR3 is made up of 15 amino acids. Germline-derived CDR1 and CDR2 are DFQATT and SNEGSKA (reference sequence). V gave up 0 bases and J gave up 0 bases, with 9 bases separating them. The CDR3 protein is CSARDLSGSYNEQFF. In DNA form, the CDR3 reads TGCAGTGCTAGAGATCTTTCTGGCTCCTACAATGAGCAGTTCTTC.

The rearrangement joins TRBV7-9 to TRBJ2-7, with D perhaps TRBD1 (6 bases). Trimming left V 5 bases short and J 3 bases short, with 11 bases between. The CDR3 totals 13 residues. Germline values: CDR1 SEHNR, CDR2 FQNEAQ (reference sequence). In DNA, the CDR3 is TGTGCCAGCAGCATAAGGGACATCTACGAGCAGTACTTC. Its protein is CASSIRDIYEQYF.

The chain carries TRBV12-3 or TRBV12-4 and TRBJ2-5; no clear D. V gave up 0 bases and J gave up 1 base, with 9 bases separating them. The CDR3 loop spans 15 amino acids. The CDR3 here is CASSLADTFQETQYF. CDR3 DNA: TGTGCCAGCAGTTTAGCTGACACCTTCCAAGAGACCCAGTACTTC.

The V gene is TRBV3-1, the J gene TRBJ1-6, with D possibly TRBD1 on 5 matching bases. Germline V gene data show CDR1 as LGHDT and CDR2 as YNNKEL (reference sequence). V lost 4 bases to trimming and J lost 7 bases, with 11 bases between them. This CDR3 is built from 14 residues. Here the CDR3 DNA reads TGTGCCAGCAGCCTATCGGAGGGGAATTCACCCCTCCACTTT. This gives the protein CASSLSEGNSPLHF.

V and J are TRBV20-1 and TRBJ2-3; possibly TRBD2 for D (5 bases). V was clipped by 0 bases and J by 4 bases, with 14 bases between them. The CDR3 is 15 amino acids. Germline V gene lookup returns CDR1 DFQATT and CDR2 SNEGSKA (reference sequence). CDR3 protein: CSARDIRGDADTQYF. In DNA form, the CDR3 reads TGCAGTGCTAGAGATATTCGGGGAGATGCAGATACGCAGTATTTT.

The chain recombines TRBV7-8 with TRBJ2-3; D not resolved. This CDR3 contains 13 residues. CDR1 and CDR2 (germline): SGHVS, FQNEAQ. Trimming cost V 5 bases and J 4 bases, with 10 bases left between them. CDR3 DNA sequence: TGTGCCAGCAGCCCTCTGGCTTCAGATACGCAGTATTTT. Protein sequence: CASSPLASDTQYF.